The next 24 T cell receptor beta chains were all read from a single sample in a study of cytomegalovirus exposure and HLA in healthy donors. 13 Jbeta primers and 60 Vbeta primers were used for the PCR. The method was immunoSEQ multiplex PCR; TCRdb's version includes in-frame clones alone and lacks a portion of them. Of roughly 160,000 clones listed, 78% are singletons. The specimen was PBMCs. The receptor source for this set is a woman in her 50s in good health and CMV-seropositive.

The V call is TRBV7-2, the J call TRBJ2-7; a possible D gene is TRBD2 (6 bases). The CDR3 has 15 amino acids. Trimming took 1 base from V and 7 from J, leaving 17 bases between them. Germline assignment: CDR1 SGHTA and CDR2 FQGNSA. The CDR3 DNA reads as TGTGCCAGCAGCTTAGAAGGGACTCTAGGTATGGAGCAGTACTTC. Protein product: CASSLEGTLGMEQYF.

The chain couples TRBV5-4 to TRBJ2-7, with TRBD1 matching over 10 bases. V shed 5 bases, J shed 3 bases, and the junction held 5 bases outside the gene matches. CDR3 length: 14 amino acids. The germline V gene has CDR1 SGHNT and CDR2 YYREEE (reference sequence). The CDR3 protein is CASSFGDRGYEQYF. The CDR3 nucleotides read TGTGCCAGCAGTTTCGGGGACAGGGGCTACGAGCAGTACTTC.

The CDR3 DNA reads as TGTGCCAGCAGCTTCCCCAGCGGCGGGAGGGCTGTAGATACGCAGTATTTT. It translates to CASSFPSGGRAVDTQYF. The chain combines TRBV5-4 with TRBJ2-3; 9 bases line up with TRBD2. Looked up from germline, CDR1 is SGHNT and CDR2 is YYREEE (reference sequence). This CDR3 contains 17 residues. J was trimmed by 5 bases and V by 2 bases; bases with no gene match: 12.

V and J are TRBV11-3 and TRBJ2-1; weak D call: TRBD1 (5 bases). CDR1 is SGHNT and CDR2 is YENEEA in the germline V gene. V was clipped by 6 bases and J by 0 bases, with 12 bases between them. This CDR3 is 15 amino acids long. CDR3 amino acids: CASSLGRVSYNEQFF. Written as DNA, the CDR3 is TGTGCCAGCAGTTTGGGCAGGGTCTCCTACAATGAGCAGTTCTTC.

The chain combines TRBV9 with TRBJ2-7, with D possibly TRBD2 on 5 matching bases. With 3 bases removed from V and 7 bases from J, the gap between germline ends came to 20 bases. Germline values: CDR1 SGDLS, CDR2 YYNGEE. The CDR3 runs 15 residues. This chain's CDR3 is CASSAGLGGPLEQYF. CDR3 coding DNA: TGTGCCAGCAGCGCCGGACTTGGAGGTCCTCTAGAGCAGTACTTC.

The chain joins TRBV10-3 to TRBJ1-4, with TRBD1 as a possible D gene (6 bases). CDR1 is ENHRY, CDR2 SYGVKD, per germline. V lost 3 bases, J lost 1 base, and 6 bases lay in between. This CDR3 contains 14 residues. CDR3 coding DNA: TGTGCCATCAGTGACAGGGGAACTAATGAAAAACTGTTTTTT. Amino acids: CAISDRGTNEKLFF.

This clone was picked up a small number of times. The chain links TRBV5-1 to TRBJ1-1, with TRBD1 matching over 9 bases. Unmatched junction bases numbered 6, after V lost 3 bases and J lost 6 bases. CDR3 length equals 14 residues. Germline lookup yields CDR1 SGHRS and CDR2 YFSETQ. The CDR3 is CASSSPGQGSEAFF. CDR3 nucleotide sequence: TGCGCCAGCAGCTCACCGGGACAGGGATCTGAAGCTTTCTTT.

V and J are TRBV7-9 and TRBJ1-2; no firm D call. The CDR3 contains 12 residues. Germline V gives CDR1 SEHNR, CDR2 FQNEAQ (reference sequence). V shed 0 bases and J shed 5 bases, with 4 bases lying between them. For the CDR3, the DNA is TGTGCCAGCAGCTTAGCGGAGTATGGCTACACCTTC. Its translation: CASSLAEYGYTF.

This clone has just a few counts. This chain connects TRBV5-5 to TRBJ1-6; 10 nucleotides match TRBD1. The CDR3 spans 13 residues. Looked up from germline, CDR1 is SGHKS and CDR2 is YYEKEE (reference sequence). The J segment lost 7 bases and the V segment lost 7 bases, leaving 2 bases of the junction unmatched. The CDR3 DNA is TGTGCCAGCGGGGGACAGGGGAATTCACCCCTCCACTTT. Amino acid sequence: CASGGQGNSPLHF.

The chain carries TRBV15 and TRBJ2-5; tentative D call: TRBD1 (6 bases). TRBJ2-7 explains the end of the DNA better; the J call may be wrong. The CDR3 covers 15 residues. Germline lookup yields CDR1 LNHNV and CDR2 YYDKDF (reference sequence). In DNA, the CDR3 is TGTGCCACCAGCAGTCTCGGGACAAGCTCCTACGAGCAGTACTTC. It specifies CATSSLGTSSYEQYF.

The gene calls are TRBV11-2 and TRBJ1-1, with a weak D call TRBD1 (6 bases). The V gene lost 3 bases and the J gene lost 0 bases, with 11 bases spanning the gap. The CDR3 consists of 15 residues. Germline V CDR1 and CDR2: SGHAT, FQNNGV. The DNA for the CDR3 is TGTGCCAGCAGCTTGACACACAGGGTGAACACTGAAGCTTTCTTT. Residues: CASSLTHRVNTEAFF.

With respect to this clone: This sample also contains other DNA sequences that code for the same CDR3. This chain uses TRBV4-1 with TRBJ2-7, with TRBD2 matching 7 bases. The CDR3 totals 19 residues. V dropped 1 base and J dropped 0; count of bases not matched to a gene: 15. The germline V gene has CDR1 MGHRA and CDR2 YSYEKL. CDR3 sequence: CASSQGRGASGTISYEQYF. The CDR3 region has the DNA TGCGCCAGCAGCCAAGGGCGTGGGGCTAGCGGAACTATCTCCTACGAGCAGTACTTC.

The chain has TRBV7-6 and TRBJ1-1; D remains ambiguous. Deletions cut 5 bases from V and 3 bases from J, with 10 bases between. The CDR3 spans 13 residues. The germline V gene has CDR1 SGHVS and CDR2 FNYEAQ. CDR3 in amino acids: CASSPGIDTEAFF. CDR3 coding DNA: TGTGCCAGCAGCCCCGGGATTGACACTGAAGCTTTCTTT.

This clone was observed once. The chain recombines TRBV5-4 with TRBJ2-7; perhaps TRBD1 as D (5 bases). The CDR3 is 15 amino acids. V dropped 0 bases and J dropped 5 bases, with 15 bases sitting between them. Germline V lookup: CDR1 SGHNT, CDR2 YYREEE (reference sequence). This CDR3 is CASSLELGRAHEQYF. CDR3 in DNA: TGTGCCAGCAGCTTGGAATTAGGCAGGGCCCACGAGCAGTACTTC.

The chain joins TRBV12-5 to TRBJ2-2; D gene ambiguous. The CDR3 loop spans 14 amino acids. In germline, CDR1 is LGHNT, CDR2 FRNRAP. The V and J ends lost 7 bases and 2 bases respectively, with 11 bases between them. CDR3: CASAVRGNTGELFF. The CDR3 DNA reads as TGTGCTAGTGCCGTAAGAGGAAACACCGGGGAGCTGTTTTTT.

This clone came up once. The chain joins TRBV6-6 to TRBJ2-2, with 7 bases aligning to TRBD1. Trimming at V came to 4 bases and at J to 2 bases, leaving 4 bases not matched to a gene. The CDR3 contains 15 residues. The V gene's germline CDR1 is MNHNY and CDR2 SVGAGI (reference sequence). CDR3 in amino acids: CASSSRQGNTGELFF. The CDR3 nucleotides read TGTGCCAGCAGTTCTAGACAGGGCAACACCGGGGAGCTGTTTTTT.

J is TRBJ2-3 and V is TRBV30; 9 bases fit TRBD2. There are 14 residues in the CDR3. V lost 4 bases to trimming and J lost 4 bases; unmatched junction nucleotides: 6. Per germline, CDR1 GTSNPN and CDR2 SVGIG (reference sequence). The CDR3 reads CAWTSSGNPDTQYF. In DNA, the CDR3 is TGTGCCTGGACTTCTAGCGGGAACCCAGATACGCAGTATTTT.

The chain links TRBV25-1 to TRBJ2-5; no reliable D call. The CDR3 covers 15 residues. CDR1 is MGHDK and CDR2 is SYGVNS in the germline V gene. The V end was cut by 0 bases, the J end by 2 bases, with 10 bases between. The CDR3 here is CASSEYEFRQETQYF. The CDR3 DNA reads as TGTGCCAGCAGTGAATATGAGTTCAGGCAAGAGACCCAGTACTTC.

The V call is TRBV2, the J call TRBJ2-5; 10 bases align to TRBD1. The CDR3 covers 15 residues. The V gene's germline CDR1 is SNHLY and CDR2 FYNNEI. With V trimmed by 3 bases and J by 5 bases, 6 bases remained unmatched. The CDR3 DNA is TGTGCCAGCAGTGAGGGACAGGGGTCAGGTGAGACCCAGTACTTC. Translated, it gives CASSEGQGSGETQYF.

The chain employs TRBV5-4 and TRBJ2-3; 13 bases map to TRBD2. Trimming cost V 4 bases and J 5 bases; bases outside gene matches: 7. The germline V gene has CDR1 SGHNT and CDR2 YYREEE (reference sequence). CDR3 length equals 16 residues. The DNA for the CDR3 is TGTGCCAGCAGCATAGGACTAGCGGGGGCGGGAGATACGCAGTATTTT. This encodes CASSIGLAGAGDTQYF.

The chain recombines TRBV5-1 with TRBJ2-5; TRBD2 agrees at 15 bases. The CDR3 extends over 17 amino acids. Germline assignment: CDR1 SGHRS and CDR2 YFSETQ. V was clipped by 5 bases and J by 5 bases; unmatched bases: 10. The CDR3, as DNA: TGCGCCAGCAGAGACGGACTAGCGGGGGGGCCGGGTGAGACCCAGTACTTC. As protein: CASRDGLAGGPGETQYF.

A single count supports this clone. The chain employs TRBV5-4 and TRBJ2-5; 7 bases are a match to TRBD1. V was pared by 4 bases and J by 5 bases, with 8 bases of the junction left unmatched. The CDR3 is made up of 14 amino acids. CDR1 and CDR2 (germline): SGHNT, YYREEE (reference sequence). The CDR3 sequence: CASSQRQGMETQYF. As DNA, the CDR3 is TGTGCCAGCAGCCAGAGACAGGGTATGGAGACCCAGTACTTC.

The chain has TRBV30 and TRBJ2-6, with 7 bases identical to TRBD1. Germline V gene data show CDR1 as GTSNPN and CDR2 as SVGIG (reference sequence). V was clipped by 3 bases and J by 1 base; unmatched bases: 6. This CDR3 spans 16 amino acids. The CDR3: CAWSRGKYSGANVLTF. The CDR3 DNA follows: TGTGCCTGGAGCAGGGGGAAATATTCTGGGGCCAACGTCCTGACTTTC.

The chain couples TRBV2 to TRBJ2-1; 9 nucleotides match TRBD2. CDR1 and CDR2 from the germline V gene are SNHLY and FYNNEI. The CDR3 loop spans 15 amino acids. V shed 6 bases, J shed 5 bases, and the junction held 8 bases outside the gene matches. CDR3 amino acids: CASRDSGGPHNEQFF. The CDR3 nucleotides are TGTGCCAGCAGAGACAGCGGGGGGCCTCACAATGAGCAGTTCTTC.